This note documents a single TCR beta chain sequence. The antigen remains unidentified. This entry comes from a study of long-term antiretroviral therapy in people with HIV. Study observations and caveats: The study found narrower CDR3 length ranges in HIV repertoires than in controls.

Survey level was the resolution at which the v3.0 immunoSEQ assay ran. The data were produced by immunoSEQ multiplex PCR, yet TCRdb's version contains in-frame clones alone and is incomplete. The table has about 25,000 clones, roughly 79% seen once; the top ten hold roughly 10%. Trimming took 2 bases from V and 3 from J, leaving 3 bases between them. The CDR3 has 11 amino acids. The germline V gene encodes CDR1 SGHNT and CDR2 YYREEE (reference sequence). This sample comprised unsorted PBMCs, obtained 2.1 years after starting antiretroviral therapy. This sequence was found in a man aged 25 to 40 with HIV. V and J are TRBV5-4 and TRBJ2-7, with unresolved D. In DNA form, the CDR3 reads TGTGCCAGCAGCTTTGACTACGAGCAGTACTTC. It codes for CASSFDYEQYF.